The T cell receptor (beta chain) described here comes from a study of CD8 T cells in Susac syndrome (dated by TCRdb to between 2017 and 2020). Regarding the research as a whole: Whether CD8+ T cell activation and differentiation in Susac syndrome was antigen driven was tested using repertoire sequencing.

RNA was extracted with the RNeasy kit and about 0.5 to 1 ug was reverse transcribed using random hexamers. The immunoSEQ multiplex PCR assay, covering 54 Vbeta and 13 Jbeta segments, was used to amplify TCR beta CDR3 regions. PCR amplification bias was corrected by using a synthetic template baseline for primer optimization and computational correction. Processing in the source paper ran as follows. Reads were annotated to V, D and J genes according to IMGT and were analyzed with immunoSEQ Analyzer, with only productive sequences retained. Clonality was computed as one minus Shannon entropy normalized by log2 of the number of productive unique sequences. Public and private clones were assessed among the 100 most prevalent clones of each patient and control. A clone was defined as Susac-specific if it was absent from the healthy and MS cohorts, from over a thousand published viral clones and from other ImmuneACCESS disease sequences. TCRdb cleaned the public reads at Q25 with fastp, built clones with MiXCR and kept in-frame beta chains. Each entry is one CDR3 protein sequence, shown with its most common DNA and genes. These V and J calls rely on TCRdb rather than the paper's analysis. A total of roughly 180,000 distinct CDR3 sequences appear in this sample, about 95% of them only once. The leading ten clones occupy 0.085% to 0.13% of the sample.

The paper's findings and limits, for the study overall: The number of individuals in the TCR sequencing and HLA analysis was acknowledged as relatively small.

CDR1 and CDR2 are drawn from the germline V gene: KGHSH, LQKENI. The CDR3 runs 16 amino acids, cysteine and phenylalanine included. The retained sequence is limited to the CDR3, 48 bases, with the frame set at the first base. V ends up 1 base short and J 3 bases short, with an unmatched junction base count of 6. Peripheral blood CD8+ and CD4+ T cells from healthy donors, Susac syndrome patients and multiple sclerosis patients were profiled by high-throughput TCR beta sequencing. The healthy donors served as controls matched for age and sex. CD8+ TEMRA cells were enriched by FACS, while bulk CD8+ and CD4+ T cells were purified by magnetic negative isolation. Blood was drawn into EDTA tubes, processed within 24 hours, and PBMCs were isolated by density gradient centrifugation. PBMCs intended for TCR sequencing were cryopreserved in liquid nitrogen and were subsequently thawed in a 37 degrees C water bath. A purity of at least 90% was achieved for sorted or isolated CD4+, CD8+ and CD8+ TEMRA cells.

The sample holds one count of this clonotype. The antigen this receptor binds is unknown. No much larger clone exists at a distance of one base, and base qualities are not known. One read offers little support. The receptor was derived from a human donor in good health. Sequencing was performed on CD4+ T cells from PBMCs. The chain is encoded by TRBV18 joined to TRBJ2-7; a stretch of 10 junction bases matches TRBD2. The DNA sequence follows: TGTGCCAGCTCACCACAACTAGCGGGATATCTCTACGAGCAGTACTTC. This sequence encodes CASSPQLAGYLYEQYF.